This T cell receptor (beta chain) was recovered during a study of high-grade serous ovarian cancer treatment subgroups. Only in-frame clones appear in the TCRdb table, and some are missing; sequencing was by immunoSEQ multiplex PCR. This table has approximately 40,000 clones, roughly three quarters appearing once. For this clone: The antigen is undetermined.

Trimming removed 1 base from V and 4 bases from J, with 2 bases in between. Looked up from germline, CDR1 is DFQATT and CDR2 is SNEGSKA (reference sequence). The CDR3 extends over 11 amino acids. Findings and caveats of the study: These tumor repertoires lack spatial information from bulk sequencing. Higher neoantigen levels went with greater TCR clonal relatedness.

Tumor samples were obtained before definitive surgery or chemotherapy. This sequence was found in a human donor with high-grade serous ovarian cancer. V is TRBV20-1 and J is TRBJ2-1; no clear D gene. What was sequenced was tumor tissue. Here the CDR3 reads CSARVYNEQFF. CDR3 coding DNA: TGCAGTGCTAGAGTTTACAATGAGCAGTTCTTC.